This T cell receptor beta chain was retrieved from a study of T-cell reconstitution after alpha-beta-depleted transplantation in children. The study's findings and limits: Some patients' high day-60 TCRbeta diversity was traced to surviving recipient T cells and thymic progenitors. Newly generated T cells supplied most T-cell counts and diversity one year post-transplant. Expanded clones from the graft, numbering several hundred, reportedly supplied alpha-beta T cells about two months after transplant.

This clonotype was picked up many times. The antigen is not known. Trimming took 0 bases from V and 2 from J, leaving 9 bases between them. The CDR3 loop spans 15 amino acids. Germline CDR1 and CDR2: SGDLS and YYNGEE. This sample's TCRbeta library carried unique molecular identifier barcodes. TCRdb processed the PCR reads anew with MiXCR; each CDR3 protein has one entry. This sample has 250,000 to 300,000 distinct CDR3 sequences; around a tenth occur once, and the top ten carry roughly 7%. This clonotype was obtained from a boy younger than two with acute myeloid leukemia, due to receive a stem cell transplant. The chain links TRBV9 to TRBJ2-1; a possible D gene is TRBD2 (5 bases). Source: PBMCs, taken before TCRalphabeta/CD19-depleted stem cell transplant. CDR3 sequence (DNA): TGTGCCAGCAGCGTAGACGGGGTCCCCTACAATGAGCAGTTCTTC. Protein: CASSVDGVPYNEQFF.